This T cell receptor beta chain is drawn from a study of blood T cell repertoires in COVID-19. Germline values: CDR1 LGHNA, CDR2 YSLEER. CDR3 length equals 19 residues. After removal of 1 base from V and 4 bases from J, the junction contained 12 bases not matched to a gene. Original processing methods: Researchers report that nucleated cell counts were estimated from reference gene primer amplification. The method was immunoSEQ multiplex PCR; TCRdb's version includes in-frame clones alone and lacks a portion of them. V and J calls and clone size are given by that table; D and trimming were obtained from the DNA. The sample contains around 300,000 clones, roughly four fifths of which appear only once.

The V and J genes are TRBV4-3 and TRBJ2-1; 11 nucleotides align to TRBD2. Source material: peripheral blood. The clonotype originates from a woman in her forties or fifties who had recovered from COVID-19. In nucleotides, the CDR3 is TGCGCCAGCAGCCAAGGTGCGATTGTAGCGGGAGGGCGGTACAATGAGCAGTTCTTC. Encoded protein: CASSQGAIVAGGRYNEQFF.